The rows below give T cell receptor beta chains drawn from one sample of a study of shared clonotypes between healthy human individuals. Assay: immunoSEQ multiplex PCR; the TCRdb copy retains only in-frame clones and omits some. The sample contains fewer than 350,000 clones, 80% to 90% of which appear only once. Sequenced material: memory CD8+ T cells sorted from blood. The receptors shown here come from a man aged 18 to 29 in good health. Each CDR3 is given with its conserved first and last residue. Fields, in order: D gene, V gene, clone size, J gene, CDR3 protein, CDR3 DNA. The D gene is left open where the match is weak. Clone size, where shown, is once, few, many, or a class for clones that have expanded.

TRBD2	TRBV19	NA	TRBJ2-5	CASRPERGNQETQYF	TGTGCCAGTAGACCAGAGCGGGGGAACCAAGAGACCCAGTACTTC
NA	TRBV27	NA	TRBJ1-4	CASGPISGHGYEKLFF	TGTGCCAGCGGACCTATATCGGGACATGGCTATGAAAAACTGTTTTTT
NA	TRBV19	NA	TRBJ2-7	CASSIGFTYEQYF	TGTGCCAGTAGTATAGGTTTTACCTACGAGCAGTACTTC
NA	TRBV18	NA	TRBJ2-7	CASSAREFPYEQYF	TGTGCCAGCTCAGCCCGGGAGTTCCCCTACGAGCAGTACTTC
NA	TRBV4-1	once	TRBJ2-4	CASSQVSENIQYF	TGCGCCAGCAGCCAAGTTTCCGAAAACATTCAGTACTTC
NA	TRBV4-1	NA	TRBJ1-1	CASSQEGIGLRAFF	TGCGCCAGCAGCCAAGAGGGTATCGGCCTTAGGGCTTTCTTT
TRBD2	TRBV11-2	NA	TRBJ2-5	CASSLEYGGEETQYF	TGTGCCAGCAGCTTAGAATACGGGGGGGAAGAGACCCAGTACTTC
TRBD1	TRBV27	NA	TRBJ2-1	CASSAGPGQGAYEQFF	TGTGCCAGCAGTGCGGGCCCGGGACAGGGGGCTTATGAGCAGTTCTTC
NA	TRBV5-4	many	TRBJ2-1	CAERQDTHNEQFF	TGTGCCGAGCGTCAGGACACCCACAATGAGCAGTTCTTC
NA	TRBV28	once	TRBJ2-7	CASSLGRSGYEQYF	TGTGCCAGCAGTTTAGGGAGGAGTGGTTACGAGCAGTACTTC
TRBD1	TRBV5-6	NA	TRBJ2-3	CASSPSGTGGPTDTQYF	TGTGCCAGCAGTCCCTCCGGGACAGGGGGCCCCACAGATACGCAGTATTTT
TRBD1	TRBV29-1	NA	TRBJ2-7	CSGTGAHEQYF	TGCAGCGGGACAGGGGCCCACGAGCAGTACTTC
NA	TRBV7-7	NA	TRBJ2-1	CASSPTRGNEQFF	TGTGCTAGCAGCCCTACTAGGGGCAATGAGCAGTTCTTC
NA	TRBV6-5	once	TRBJ1-1	CASSYSWDTEAFF	TGTGCCAGCAGTTACAGTTGGGACACTGAAGCTTTCTTT
NA	TRBV15	few	TRBJ1-5	CATSRDREGHQPQHF	TGTGCCACCAGCAGAGATCGAGAGGGGCATCAGCCCCAGCATTTT
NA	TRBV27	NA	TRBJ1-4	CASSLFRSEKLFF	TGTGCCAGCAGTTTATTTCGGAGTGAAAAACTGTTTTTT
TRBD1	TRBV11-2	NA	TRBJ2-7	CASSLVGTGRNEQYF	TGTGCCAGCAGCTTAGTTGGGACAGGGCGTAACGAGCAGTACTTC
NA	TRBV19	NA	TRBJ2-1	CASSISIPNEQFF	TGTGCCAGTAGTATTTCCATACCCAATGAGCAGTTCTTC
TRBD2	TRBV5-1	NA	TRBJ2-7	CASSASTSGGISYEQYF	TGCGCCAGCAGCGCCTCTACTAGCGGAGGAATATCCTACGAGCAGTACTTC
NA	TRBV6-6	NA	TRBJ1-1	CASSYSIWGKNTEAFF	TGTGCCAGCAGTTACTCGATTTGGGGGAAAAACACTGAAGCTTTCTTT
TRBD1	TRBV7-8	NA	TRBJ2-7	CASERQGYYEQYF	TGTGCCAGCGAACGACAGGGTTACTACGAGCAGTACTTC
NA	TRBV30	NA	TRBJ1-5	CAWNTLGQPQHF	TGTGCCTGGAATACCCTGGGACAGCCCCAGCATTTT
NA	TRBV2	few	TRBJ2-7	CASTWGVAGEQYF	TGTGCCAGCACCTGGGGGGTTGCAGGGGAGCAGTACTTC
NA	TRBV4-1	NA	TRBJ1-1	CASSQAGPDTEAFF	TGCGCCAGCAGCCAGGCCGGGCCTGACACTGAAGCTTTCTTT
NA	TRBV7-2	NA	TRBJ1-2	CASSAGQPGYGYTF	TGTGCCAGCAGCGCAGGACAGCCTGGATATGGCTACACCTTC
TRBD2	TRBV10-1	NA	TRBJ2-7	CASSESGGVKSSYEQYF	TGCGCCAGCAGTGAGTCCGGGGGGGTCAAGAGCTCCTACGAGCAGTACTTC
NA	TRBV13	NA	TRBJ2-7	CASSPRGRNEQYF	TGTGCCAGCAGCCCGCGTGGCCGCAACGAGCAGTACTTC
NA	TRBV28	many	TRBJ1-1	CASSFGTEAFF	TGTGCCAGCAGTTTCGGAACTGAAGCTTTCTTT
NA	TRBV28	NA	TRBJ1-5	CATMAVAYNQPQHF	TGTGCCACTATGGCGGTGGCGTACAATCAGCCCCAGCATTTT
NA	TRBV4-1	NA	TRBJ1-1	CASSPVGVPEAFF	TGCGCCAGCAGCCCTGTCGGGGTCCCTGAAGCTTTCTTT
NA	TRBV14	NA	TRBJ2-5	CASSQDQGWYQETQYF	TGTGCCAGCAGCCAAGATCAGGGCTGGTACCAAGAGACCCAGTACTTC